Shown below are 23 T cell receptor beta chains from a single sample sequenced in a study of cytomegalovirus exposure and HLA in healthy donors. Method: immunoSEQ multiplex PCR; TCRdb's copy keeps in-frame clones and lacks some. The sample has about 140,000 clones, about 95% seen once. The sample consisted of PBMCs. Receptors were obtained from a man younger than 35 in good health and CMV-seropositive.

The chain recombines TRBV5-1 with TRBJ1-1; 7 bases are a match to TRBD1. The J segment lost 4 bases and the V segment lost 4 bases, leaving 7 bases of the junction unmatched. Germline assignment: CDR1 SGHRS and CDR2 YFSETQ. This CDR3 is 14 amino acids long. CDR3 DNA sequence: TGCGCCAGCAGCCTAAGGACAGGTGGCACTGAAGCTTTCTTT. This sequence encodes CASSLRTGGTEAFF.

The V and J genes are TRBV11-2 and TRBJ2-7, with TRBD2 matching 12 bases. The trim removed 7 bases at V and 2 bases at J, leaving 15 bases unmatched. The CDR3 loop spans 18 amino acids. Germline CDR1 and CDR2: SGHAT and FQNNGV. The DNA for the CDR3 is TGTGCCAGCACCATCTTCTCTAGCGGGAGGGCTCCGACCTACGAGCAGTACTTC. Translation: CASTIFSSGRAPTYEQYF.

V usage is TRBV7-8 and J usage is TRBJ1-2, with TRBD1 identical over 7 bases. CDR3 length: 17 amino acids. With V trimmed by 5 bases and J by 4 bases, 16 bases remained unmatched. Germline CDR1 and CDR2: SGHVS and FQNEAQ. CDR3 protein: CASSEWTGLTKIYGYTF. In DNA, the CDR3 is TGTGCCAGCAGCGAATGGACAGGATTAACGAAAATCTATGGCTACACCTTC.

The J gene is TRBJ2-7, the V gene TRBV19, with TRBD1 as a possible D gene (5 bases). V lost 1 base to trimming and J lost 6 bases, with 13 bases between them. The CDR3 extends over 14 amino acids. Germline assignment: CDR1 LNHDA and CDR2 SQIVND (reference sequence). CDR3 sequence reads: CASSIVPGQGEQYF. The DNA of the CDR3 is TGTGCCAGTAGTATAGTTCCAGGCCAGGGCGAGCAGTACTTC.

This clone was picked up one time. This chain links TRBV5-6 with TRBJ2-1; a possible D gene is TRBD2 (5 bases). This CDR3 is built from 10 residues. Trimming took off 7 bases at V and 8 bases at J, with 7 bases between the two ends. Germline V CDR1 and CDR2: SGHDT, YYEEEE. CDR3 sequence: CASEGHEQFF. As DNA, the CDR3 is TGTGCCAGCGAGGGCCATGAGCAGTTCTTC.

The chain recombines TRBV2 with TRBJ2-5, with D possibly matching TRBD1 (6 bases). V gave up 6 bases and J gave up 2 bases, with 13 bases separating them. The CDR3 has 14 residues. Germline CDR1 SNHLY, CDR2 FYNNEI. Here the CDR3 DNA reads TGTGCCAGCAGGCCGACAGGCCCTCAAGAGACCCAGTACTTC. Translated: CASRPTGPQETQYF.

The rearrangement uses TRBV30 and TRBJ2-7, with D perhaps matching TRBD1 (5 bases). Germline CDR1 and CDR2: GTSNPN and SVGIG (reference sequence). The CDR3 has 13 amino acids. V lost 2 bases and J 1 base, leaving 9 bases between the germline ends. Here the CDR3 reads CAWSRGLSYEQYF. As DNA, the CDR3 is TGTGCCTGGAGTAGGGGTCTTTCCTACGAGCAGTACTTC.

The chain links TRBV5-1 to TRBJ2-1, with 10 bases that match TRBD2. The germline V gene has CDR1 SGHRS and CDR2 YFSETQ. This CDR3 has 16 residues. V was clipped by 3 bases and J by 3 bases; unmatched bases: 6. The CDR3 spells CASSSPASGSYNEQFF. The CDR3 coding sequence is TGCGCCAGCAGCTCACCTGCTAGCGGGAGCTACAATGAGCAGTTCTTC.

The chain uses TRBV7-2 and TRBJ2-3; D unresolved. The germline V and J ends were trimmed by 4 bases and 2 bases, with 10 bases remaining between them. The germline gives CDR1 SGHTA, CDR2 FQGNSA. This CDR3 has 14 residues. In DNA, the CDR3 is TGTGCCAGCAGCTCCTCCGACATCACAGATACGCAGTATTTT. Translation: CASSSSDITDTQYF. Full variable domain (outside the CDR3, taken from reference TRBV7-2 and TRBJ2-3): GAGVSQSPSNKVTEKGKDVELRCDPISGHTALYWYRQSLGQGLEFLIYFQGNSAPDKSGLPSDRFSAERTGGSVSTLTIQRTQQEDSAVYLCASSSSDITDTQYFGPGTRLTVL.

This chain uses TRBV4-2 with TRBJ1-3; possibly TRBD1 for D (5 bases). Per germline, CDR1 LGHNA and CDR2 YNFKEQ. V was cut by 1 base and J by 0 bases, with 13 bases left in between. CDR3 length: 17 residues. CDR3 loop: CASSQGDSRYSGNTIYF. The DNA of the CDR3 is TGTGCCAGCAGCCAAGGGGACTCACGGTACTCTGGAAACACCATATATTTT.

V usage is TRBV29-1 and J usage is TRBJ2-3; D might be TRBD1 (6 bases). This CDR3 has 12 amino acids. V lost 4 bases to trimming and J lost 3 bases, with 8 bases between them. Germline assignment: CDR1 SQVTM and CDR2 ANQGSEA. CDR3 residues: CSVGQGTDTQYF. The CDR3 coding sequence is TGCAGCGTTGGTCAGGGGACAGATACGCAGTATTTT.

The rearrangement uses TRBV28 and TRBJ2-7; 11 bases align to TRBD1. Germline CDR1 MDHEN, CDR2 SYDVKM. V trimming: 4 bases; J trimming: 1 base; junction bases outside the gene matches: 6. This CDR3 contains 16 residues. CDR3 DNA: TGTGCCAGCAGTTCTACGGACAGGGGGCTGTCCTACGAGCAGTACTTC. Translation gives CASSSTDRGLSYEQYF.

The rearrangement uses TRBV19 and TRBJ2-7; 7 nucleotides line up with TRBD2. The length of the CDR3 is 13 residues. CDR1 and CDR2 (germline): LNHDA, SQIVND (reference sequence). The junction had 4 bases not matched to a gene; V was cut back by 3 bases and J by 5 bases. The CDR3 DNA is TGTGCCAGTAGTATTGGGGCGGGAGACGAGCAGTACTTC. Its protein product is CASSIGAGDEQYF.

V usage is TRBV5-6 and J usage is TRBJ2-2; D perhaps matches TRBD2 (5 bases). CDR1 is SGHDT, CDR2 YYEEEE, per germline. This CDR3 has 13 residues. V lost 9 bases, J lost 5 bases, and 14 bases lay in between. The CDR3 here is CATSRERTGELFF. The CDR3 DNA sequence: TGTGCCACCTCGAGGGAGAGGACCGGGGAGCTGTTTTTT.

The chain links TRBV29-1 to TRBJ2-7; TRBD1 matches at 7 bases. The CDR3 sequence is 12 residues long. Trimming at V came to 3 bases and at J to 5 bases, leaving 4 bases not matched to a gene. Germline CDR1 and CDR2: SQVTM and ANQGSEA. Here the CDR3 reads CSVEETGDEQYF. As DNA, the CDR3 is TGCAGCGTTGAGGAAACAGGGGACGAGCAGTACTTC.

This clone has just one count. The chain couples TRBV5-6 to TRBJ1-2, with 7 bases lining up with TRBD1. Germline CDR1 SGHDT, CDR2 YYEEEE. J was trimmed by 4 bases and V by 3 bases; bases with no gene match: 6. The CDR3 is made up of 14 amino acids. The CDR3 reads CASSYPGQSYGYTF. In DNA, the CDR3 is TGTGCCAGCAGCTATCCGGGACAGAGCTATGGCTACACCTTC.

The genes are TRBV28 and TRBJ2-7; a weak D match, TRBD1 (6 bases). With 7 bases removed from V and 2 bases from J, the gap between germline ends came to 12 bases. CDR1 and CDR2 from the germline V gene are MDHEN and SYDVKM. The CDR3 length is 13 residues. Here the CDR3 reads CASNRQEPYEQYF. CDR3 bases: TGTGCCAGCAATCGACAGGAACCCTACGAGCAGTACTTC.

This chain uses TRBV7-8 with TRBJ2-1; weak D call: TRBD1 (6 bases). The V gene lost 1 base and the J gene lost 6 bases, with 16 bases spanning the gap. Germline loops: CDR1 SGHVS, CDR2 FQNEAQ. CDR3 length equals 16 residues. The DNA for the CDR3 is TGTGCCAGCAGCTTAGTGTTGGGGGCGAAGTTCAATGAGCAGTTCTTC. Protein: CASSLVLGAKFNEQFF. Using reference TRBV7-8 and TRBJ2-1 for the parts outside the CDR3, the full variable domain is GAGVSQSPRYKVAKRGQDVALRCDPISGHVSLFWYQQALGQGPEFLTYFQNEAQLDKSGLPSDRFFAERPEGSVSTLKIQRTQQEDSAVYLCASSLVLGAKFNEQFFGPGTRLTVL.

The chain links TRBV5-1 to TRBJ1-1; possible D gene TRBD1, 5 bases. Trimming removed 1 base from V and 5 bases from J, with 9 bases in between. The CDR3 consists of 13 residues. Germline CDR1 is SGHRS and CDR2 is YFSETQ. This chain's CDR3 is CASSLTPGTEAFF. The CDR3 bases are TGCGCCAGCAGCTTGACCCCAGGGACTGAAGCTTTCTTT.

This rearrangement joins TRBV6-4 to TRBJ2-7; 7 positions agree with TRBD1. The CDR3 is 16 amino acids. Trimming took 3 bases from V and 4 from J; bases not matched to a gene: 12. Germline V gene sequence: CDR1 MRHNA, CDR2 SNTAGT. The CDR3 region is CASSEVRGQSSYEQYF. In DNA form, the CDR3 reads TGTGCCAGCAGTGAAGTAAGGGGACAGAGCTCTTACGAGCAGTACTTC.

The rearrangement links TRBV2 to TRBJ2-4; 14 bases are a match to TRBD2. Germline V gene data show CDR1 as SNHLY and CDR2 as FYNNEI. The CDR3 sequence is 19 residues long. The ends lost 4 bases at V and 0 bases at J; junction bases unmatched: 8. The CDR3 here is CASSGRGLAGGLAKNIQYF. The CDR3 coding sequence is TGTGCCAGCAGTGGCCGTGGACTAGCGGGAGGCCTAGCCAAAAACATTCAGTACTTC. Supplemented by reference TRBV2 and TRBJ2-4, the full variable domain reads EPEVTQTPSHQVTQMGQEVILRCVPISNHLYFYWYRQILGQKVEFLVSFYNNEISEKSEIFDDQFSVERPDGSNFTLKIRSTKLEDSAMYFCASSGRGLAGGLAKNIQYFGAGTRLSVL.

J is TRBJ2-3 and V is TRBV5-1, with TRBD2 as a possible D gene (6 bases). Per the germline V gene, CDR1 is SGHRS and CDR2 is YFSETQ. This CDR3 region has 16 residues. V was trimmed by 1 base and J by 1 base, leaving 13 bases between them. CDR3 amino acids: CASSLSLAGGTDTQYF. The CDR3 DNA reads as TGCGCCAGCAGCTTGTCACTAGCCGGGGGCACAGATACGCAGTATTTT.

The chain joins TRBV5-6 to TRBJ2-3; 12 bases map to TRBD2. CDR3 length: 17 amino acids. The junction had 7 bases not matched to a gene; V was cut back by 0 bases and J by 5 bases. Germline assignment: CDR1 SGHDT and CDR2 YYEEEE. The CDR3 nucleotides are TGTGCCAGCAGCTTGGGACTAGCGGGAGTAGCACTAGATACGCAGTATTTT. Protein product: CASSLGLAGVALDTQYF.